This entry concerns a single T cell receptor beta chain. Methods used by the authors: Quantification of nucleated cells was approximated via reference gene primer amplification. Assay used: immunoSEQ multiplex PCR; TCRdb lists only in-frame clones, some missing. That table supplies the V and J calls and clone size; D and trimming were determined from the DNA. The sample lists around 88,000 clones; roughly 90% were seen once. The CDR3 is 12 amino acids. CDR1 GTSNPN and CDR2 SVGIG come from the germline V gene (reference sequence). V lost 1 base to trimming and J lost 2 bases, with 5 bases between them. The sample comes from a study of blood T cell repertoires in COVID-19. About the study: The origin of the acute and convalescent COVID-19 samples was the United States, Italy and Spain. Nucleic acid was either cDNA or gDNA, and it came from T cells, B-cell-depleted T cells, or PBMCs.

This chain links TRBV30 with TRBJ1-2; D ambiguous. Sequences were obtained from peripheral blood. This clonotype was sampled from a man aged 55 to 69 with acute or convalescent COVID-19. The CDR3 sequence is CAWSDENYGYTF. CDR3 nucleotides: TGTGCCTGGAGTGATGAGAACTATGGCTACACCTTC. Looking up the rest from reference TRBV30 and TRBJ1-2 gives the full variable domain: SQTIHQWPATLVQPVGSPLSLECTVEGTSNPNLYWYRQAAGRGLQLLFYSVGIGQISSEVPQNLSASRPQDRQFILSSKKLLLSDSGFYLCAWSDENYGYTFGSGTRLTVV.